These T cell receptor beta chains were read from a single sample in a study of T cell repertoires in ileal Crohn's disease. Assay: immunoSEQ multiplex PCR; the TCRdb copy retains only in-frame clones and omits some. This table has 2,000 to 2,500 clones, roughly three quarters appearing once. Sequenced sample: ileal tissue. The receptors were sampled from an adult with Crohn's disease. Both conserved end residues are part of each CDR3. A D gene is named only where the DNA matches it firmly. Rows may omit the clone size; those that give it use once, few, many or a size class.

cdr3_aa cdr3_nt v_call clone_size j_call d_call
CASSQDVYQPQHF TGTGCCAGCAGCCAAGATGTATATCAGCCCCAGCATTTT TRBV14 NA TRBJ1-5 NA
CASSFLGGDYGYTF TGTGCCAGCAGTTTCCTTGGCGGGGACTATGGCTACACCTTC TRBV28 once TRBJ1-2 NA
CASSLGVGALVGELFF TGTGCCAGCAGCTTAGGTGTGGGGGCCTTGGTCGGGGAGCTGTTTTTT TRBV7-9 NA TRBJ2-2 NA
CASSISGVGRNIQYF TGTGCCAGTAGTATTTCAGGGGTAGGGCGAAACATTCAGTACTTC TRBV19 NA TRBJ2-4 NA
CASSYAKFIQQFF TGTGCCAGCAGTTACGCGAAATTTATCCAGCAGTTCTTC TRBV6-5 NA TRBJ2-1 NA
CASIGTGGNQPQHF TGTGCCAGCATCGGGACAGGGGGAAATCAGCCCCAGCATTTT TRBV6-1 NA TRBJ1-5 TRBD1
CASQGAGNTIYF TGTGCCAGCCAGGGGGCTGGAAACACCATATATTTT TRBV11-3 NA TRBJ1-3 TRBD1
CASSLGLAASTDTQYF TGCGCCAGCAGCTTGGGACTAGCGGCTAGCACAGATACGCAGTATTTT TRBV5-1 NA TRBJ2-3 TRBD2
CAWSTGTGVSEQYF TGTGCCTGGAGTACCGGGACAGGGGTCAGCGAGCAGTACTTC TRBV30 NA TRBJ2-7 TRBD1
CASSMNTEAFF TGCGCCAGCTCAATGAACACTGAAGCTTTCTTT TRBV4-1 NA TRBJ1-1 NA
CASSLVLDRANYGYTF TGTGCCAGCAGCTTAGTCCTGGACAGGGCCAACTATGGCTACACCTTC TRBV7-8 once TRBJ1-2 TRBD1
CASSKQGFDEQFF TGTGCCAGTAGTAAACAGGGTTTCGATGAGCAGTTCTTC TRBV19 NA TRBJ2-1 NA
CASSPTGVLNTEAFF TGTGCCAGCTCACCAACAGGGGTCTTGAACACTGAAGCTTTCTTT TRBV18 few TRBJ1-1 TRBD1
CASSTLGDEQYF TGTGCCAGCAGCACCCTGGGCGACGAGCAGTACTTC TRBV7-9 NA TRBJ2-7 NA
CASSPRQGTTNEKLFF TGTGCCAGCTCACCGCGACAGGGAACAACTAATGAAAAACTGTTTTTT TRBV18 NA TRBJ1-4 TRBD1
CASSGQGRNEQYF TGTGCCAGCAGTGGGCAGGGGCGGAACGAGCAGTACTTC TRBV2 NA TRBJ2-7 NA
CASSQDPPGGMNTEAFF TGCGCCAGCAGCCAAGATCCGCCGGGGGGCATGAACACTGAAGCTTTCTTT TRBV4-1 NA TRBJ1-1 NA
CASSQINSPLHF TGTGCCAGCAGTCAGATAAATTCACCCCTCCACTTT TRBV27 NA TRBJ1-6 NA
CASSSGGADNEQFF TGTGCCAGCAGTAGCGGGGGGGCGGACAATGAGCAGTTCTTC TRBV7-8 NA TRBJ2-1 TRBD2
CASSLGGGTSTDTQYF TGTGCCAGCAGCTTAGGAGGGGGCACTAGCACAGATACGCAGTATTTT TRBV11-1 once TRBJ2-3 TRBD1
CATSDGLTGELFF TGTGCCACCAGCGACGGGTTGACCGGGGAGCTGTTTTTT TRBV15 once TRBJ2-2 NA
CASSGGQGGYTF TGTGCCAGCAGCGGGGGACAGGGAGGCTACACCTTC TRBV9 NA TRBJ1-2 TRBD1
CASGPRGGDF TGTGCCAGCGGACCCAGGGGAGGGGACTTC TRBV28 large TRBJ2-5 NA
CASSSRPKGAVNTEAFF TGTGCCAGCAGCTCACGACCCAAGGGGGCAGTGAACACTGAAGCTTTCTTT TRBV7-2 NA TRBJ1-1 TRBD1
CASSLAGTGKYTEAFF TGTGCCAGCAGCCTAGCCGGGACAGGGAAGTACACTGAAGCTTTCTTT TRBV11-3 NA TRBJ1-1 TRBD1
CASTIRAGVTFQEQFF TGTGCCAGCACTATACGAGCGGGAGTGACTTTTCAGGAGCAGTTCTTC TRBV27 NA TRBJ2-1 TRBD2